This TCR beta chain was found in a study of shared clonotypes between healthy human individuals. Findings and caveats of the study: The authors expected sequencing depth to affect clonotype sharing among donors.

Naive CD8 cells lacked CD45RO, underwent positive selection for CCR7 and left out terminally differentiated effector memory CD45RA+ cells. Germline CDR1 reads SGHDT; CDR2 reads YYEEEE. The length of the CDR3 is 16 residues. The germline V and J ends were trimmed by 3 bases and 4 bases, with 17 bases remaining between them. For this clone: Its antigen remains unknown.

Across several immunoSEQ plates, the genomic DNA of each subset was split evenly. TCRdb's copy holds only in-frame clones and misses some; the assay was immunoSEQ multiplex PCR. The sample has around 2.1 million clones; roughly 91% are singletons. Material: naive CD8+ T cells from PBMCs. This chain uses TRBV5-6 with TRBJ2-1, with D unresolved. This clonotype was obtained from a man between 18 and 35 years old in good health. Some clones in this sample may be carry-over from other donors' samples. The DNA for the CDR3 is TGTGCCAGCAGCTCCCCCTGGTCCTCCCTTTACAATGAGCAGTTCTTC. As protein: CASSSPWSSLYNEQFF.